A selection of T cell receptor beta chains follows, all from one sample in a study of patients and donors after allogeneic stem cell transplantation. TCRdb reanalysed the RT-PCR reads using MiXCR and keeps one entry per CDR3 protein. The top ten hold roughly 10% of the sample, which has approximately 220,000 distinct CDR3 sequences, 38% seen once. Sequenced material: blood, either unsorted or a sorted T cell fraction (not recorded which). The receptors here all came from a human donor who was either an allogeneic HSCT recipient or a stem cell or donor lymphocyte infusion donor (not recorded which). It is not recorded whose cells these are; they may come from a transplant donor. Each CDR3 is given with its conserved first and last residue. D genes are given only for firm matches. Clone size is given for some rows only: seen once, a few or many times, or a class if the clone is expanded.

v_call: TRBV7-9; j_call: TRBJ2-2; clone_size: .; d_call: .; cdr3_nt: TGTGCCAGCAGCTTCCTCGGTCCGACCGGGGAGCTGTTTTTT; cdr3_aa: CASSFLGPTGELFF
v_call: TRBV20-1; j_call: TRBJ2-1; clone_size: .; d_call: TRBD1; cdr3_nt: TGCAGTGCTAGAACACAGGGGACCCCATCCTACAATGAGCAGTTCTTC; cdr3_aa: CSARTQGTPSYNEQFF
v_call: TRBV12-3/TRBV12-4; j_call: TRBJ1-5; clone_size: few; d_call: TRBD1; cdr3_nt: TGTGCCATCGCGGACAGGTTCAATCAGCCCCAGCATTTT; cdr3_aa: CAIADRFNQPQHF
v_call: TRBV5-5; j_call: TRBJ1-6; clone_size: .; d_call: .; cdr3_nt: TGTGCCAGCAGCTCACGAAGTGGGACCCTCCACTTT; cdr3_aa: CASSSRSGTLHF
v_call: TRBV20-1; j_call: TRBJ1-6; clone_size: few; d_call: .; cdr3_nt: TGCAGTGCGATCAAGCGGACAGTTGAAAATTCACCCCTCCACTTT; cdr3_aa: CSAIKRTVENSPLHF
v_call: TRBV29-1; j_call: TRBJ2-1; clone_size: .; d_call: .; cdr3_nt: TGCAGCGTTGGAGTAGGGTACAATGAGCAGTTCTTC; cdr3_aa: CSVGVGYNEQFF
v_call: TRBV5-1; j_call: TRBJ2-2; clone_size: .; d_call: .; cdr3_nt: TGCGCCAGCAGAGTTCCCCGGGACACGAACACCGGGGAGCTGTTTTTT; cdr3_aa: CASRVPRDTNTGELFF
v_call: TRBV5-1; j_call: TRBJ2-3; clone_size: .; d_call: TRBD1; cdr3_nt: TGCGCCAGCAGCATTGACAGGGGTGGAACGCAGTATTTT; cdr3_aa: CASSIDRGGTQYF
v_call: TRBV5-1; j_call: TRBJ2-7; clone_size: .; d_call: .; cdr3_nt: TGCGCCAGCAGCCCTGACAGTAGATACGAGCAGTACTTC; cdr3_aa: CASSPDSRYEQYF
v_call: TRBV6-1; j_call: TRBJ1-2; clone_size: few; d_call: .; cdr3_nt: TGTGCCAGCAGTGAATACGCCCGAGATGTGGGCTACACCTTC; cdr3_aa: CASSEYARDVGYTF
v_call: TRBV4-3; j_call: TRBJ2-1; clone_size: .; d_call: TRBD1; cdr3_nt: TGCGCCAGCAGCCCCTTGGGACAGGGGGCGCGCAATGGGCAGTTCTTC; cdr3_aa: CASSPLGQGARNGQFF
v_call: TRBV30; j_call: TRBJ2-3; clone_size: few; d_call: TRBD2; cdr3_nt: TGTGCCTGGAGTGGGATAGCGGGGGGGCGTCTAGATACGCAGTATTTT; cdr3_aa: CAWSGIAGGRLDTQYF
v_call: TRBV12-3/TRBV12-4; j_call: TRBJ1-4; clone_size: .; d_call: .; cdr3_nt: TGTGCCAGCAGTCCCCAGGGTGAAAAACTGTTTTTT; cdr3_aa: CASSPQGEKLFF
v_call: TRBV4-1; j_call: TRBJ1-1; clone_size: few; d_call: .; cdr3_nt: TGCGCCAGCAGCCCCCCTGGGTGGAGGGTGAACACTGAAGCTTTCTTT; cdr3_aa: CASSPPGWRVNTEAFF
v_call: TRBV12-3/TRBV12-4; j_call: TRBJ1-1; clone_size: many; d_call: .; cdr3_nt: TGTGCCAGCAGTTTAGCACAGGTCGGGACTGAAGCTTTCTTT; cdr3_aa: CASSLAQVGTEAFF
v_call: TRBV5-1; j_call: TRBJ1-6; clone_size: few; d_call: TRBD1; cdr3_nt: TGCGCCAGCAGCTTGAACTTACAGGGGGCAAAACCCCTCCACTTT; cdr3_aa: CASSLNLQGAKPLHF
v_call: TRBV28; j_call: TRBJ2-3; clone_size: .; d_call: .; cdr3_nt: TGTGCCAGCAGCCCCAGCCCCGGACTCTCAACAGATACGCAGTATTTT; cdr3_aa: CASSPSPGLSTDTQYF
v_call: TRBV13; j_call: TRBJ1-6; clone_size: many; d_call: .; cdr3_nt: TGTGCCAGCAGCTTAGGACTTAATTCACCCCTCCACTTT; cdr3_aa: CASSLGLNSPLHF
v_call: TRBV3-1; j_call: TRBJ1-4; clone_size: .; d_call: .; cdr3_nt: TGTGCCAGCACCAAAGGCGGGGGGCTCCAAGAAAAACTGTTTTTT; cdr3_aa: CASTKGGGLQEKLFF
v_call: TRBV12-3/TRBV12-4; j_call: TRBJ1-5; clone_size: few; d_call: TRBD1; cdr3_nt: TGTGCCAGCAGCCTGGGACAGCTCAATCAGCCCCAGCATTTT; cdr3_aa: CASSLGQLNQPQHF
v_call: TRBV4-1; j_call: TRBJ2-3; clone_size: .; d_call: .; cdr3_nt: TGCGCCAGCAGCCAAGATGGAGCCGTATCGCAGGATACGCAGTATTTT; cdr3_aa: CASSQDGAVSQDTQYF
v_call: TRBV15; j_call: TRBJ1-3; clone_size: .; d_call: TRBD1; cdr3_nt: TGTGCCACCAGCTCCCCGACAGGGAGAGGCTCTGGAAACACCATATATTTT; cdr3_aa: CATSSPTGRGSGNTIYF
v_call: TRBV5-1; j_call: TRBJ2-1; clone_size: .; d_call: .; cdr3_nt: TGCGCCAGCAGCAGGGGACACCTCCGCGCCAATGAGCAGTTCTTC; cdr3_aa: CASSRGHLRANEQFF
v_call: TRBV4-1; j_call: TRBJ1-1; clone_size: .; d_call: .; cdr3_nt: TGCGGCAGCGGAGGGGGGCCGAACACTGAAGCTTTCTTT; cdr3_aa: CGSGGGPNTEAFF
v_call: TRBV29-1; j_call: TRBJ1-2; clone_size: .; d_call: .; cdr3_nt: TGCAGCGTTGAGAGTAAGGGGCACCTGTCTGGCTACACCTTC; cdr3_aa: CSVESKGHLSGYTF
v_call: TRBV20-1; j_call: TRBJ1-5; clone_size: few; d_call: .; cdr3_nt: TGCAGTGCTAGCGAGGGGGGGGTAATCAATCAGCCCCAGCATTTT; cdr3_aa: CSASEGGVINQPQHF
v_call: TRBV7-3; j_call: TRBJ2-3; clone_size: .; d_call: TRBD2; cdr3_nt: TGTGCCAGCAGCCCCAGACTAGCGGGGGTCGCAGATACGCAGTATTTT; cdr3_aa: CASSPRLAGVADTQYF
v_call: TRBV4-3; j_call: TRBJ2-1; clone_size: .; d_call: .; cdr3_nt: TGCGCCAGCAGCCAAGTGGGGGGACACAATGAGCAGTTCTTC; cdr3_aa: CASSQVGGHNEQFF
v_call: TRBV20-1; j_call: TRBJ2-7; clone_size: once; d_call: TRBD2; cdr3_nt: TGCAGTGCTAGAGAAACTAGCGGGGGGGTCTCCTACGAGCAGTACTTC; cdr3_aa: CSARETSGGVSYEQYF
v_call: TRBV18; j_call: TRBJ1-6; clone_size: .; d_call: TRBD1; cdr3_nt: TGTGCCAGCTCAAGCACAGGGGATTCACCCCTCCACTTT; cdr3_aa: CASSSTGDSPLHF
v_call: TRBV4-1; j_call: TRBJ1-2; clone_size: .; d_call: .; cdr3_nt: TGCGCCAGCAGCCACCATGGGGCTAACTATGGCTACACCTTC; cdr3_aa: CASSHHGANYGYTF
v_call: TRBV5-6; j_call: TRBJ1-5; clone_size: few; d_call: .; cdr3_nt: TGTGCCAGCAGCTTAAGGGGCTCCGGTTCGAATCAGCCCCAGCATTTT; cdr3_aa: CASSLRGSGSNQPQHF
v_call: TRBV12-3/TRBV12-4; j_call: TRBJ1-5; clone_size: .; d_call: .; cdr3_nt: TGTGCCAGCAGTTTGTCTGAAAATCAGCCCCAGCATTTT; cdr3_aa: CASSLSENQPQHF
v_call: TRBV29-1; j_call: TRBJ2-1; clone_size: few; d_call: .; cdr3_nt: TGCAGCGTCTCCACGAACGATGAGCAGTTCTTC; cdr3_aa: CSVSTNDEQFF
v_call: TRBV7-2; j_call: TRBJ2-5; clone_size: few; d_call: TRBD2; cdr3_nt: TGTGCCAGCAGCTTAGCCGCTAGCGGGGGGGCGAGACAAGAGACCCAGTACTTC; cdr3_aa: CASSLAASGGARQETQYF
v_call: TRBV11-1; j_call: TRBJ1-5; clone_size: .; d_call: .; cdr3_nt: TGTGCCAGCAGCTTAGAGGACAATCAGCCCCAGCATTTT; cdr3_aa: CASSLEDNQPQHF
v_call: TRBV27; j_call: TRBJ1-6; clone_size: .; d_call: .; cdr3_nt: TGTGCCAGCAGTTTAGTCCTTGACAGTTCGTCTGCGCCCCTCCACTTT; cdr3_aa: CASSLVLDSSSAPLHF
v_call: TRBV12-3/TRBV12-4; j_call: TRBJ1-1; clone_size: few; d_call: .; cdr3_nt: TGTGCCAGCAGAAATCCTGTGACTGAAGCTTTCTTT; cdr3_aa: CASRNPVTEAFF
v_call: TRBV28; j_call: TRBJ2-7; clone_size: few; d_call: TRBD1; cdr3_nt: TGTGCCAGCAGTTCCGCGGACAGGGGGCAACTCGAGCAGTACTTC; cdr3_aa: CASSSADRGQLEQYF
v_call: TRBV20-1; j_call: TRBJ1-5; clone_size: .; d_call: .; cdr3_nt: TGCAGTGCTAGACGGTCCCTTGGCAATCAGCCCCAGCATTTT; cdr3_aa: CSARRSLGNQPQHF
v_call: TRBV4-1; j_call: TRBJ1-1; clone_size: .; d_call: .; cdr3_nt: TGCGCCAGCAGCCAAGATCTAGTAGGAGCTTTCTTT; cdr3_aa: CASSQDLVGAFF
v_call: TRBV6-5; j_call: TRBJ2-6; clone_size: .; d_call: .; cdr3_nt: TGTGCCAGCAGTCCGCGGAGGTTGGGGGCCAACGTCCTGACTTTC; cdr3_aa: CASSPRRLGANVLTF
v_call: TRBV10-3; j_call: TRBJ1-4; clone_size: few; d_call: .; cdr3_nt: TGTGCCATCAGTGAGCCCGCCCATGAAAAACTGTTTTTT; cdr3_aa: CAISEPAHEKLFF
v_call: TRBV18; j_call: TRBJ1-1; clone_size: .; d_call: .; cdr3_nt: TGTGCCAGCTCACCAATCCGCAGGCCTGAGACTGAAGCTTTCTTT; cdr3_aa: CASSPIRRPETEAFF
v_call: TRBV28; j_call: TRBJ1-6; clone_size: few; d_call: .; cdr3_nt: TGTGCCACCTTGCCTCACCATCAGAATTCACCCCTCCACTTT; cdr3_aa: CATLPHHQNSPLHF
v_call: TRBV30; j_call: TRBJ2-3; clone_size: .; d_call: .; cdr3_nt: TGTGCCTGGAGTGGCGGACCCACGCAGTATTTT; cdr3_aa: CAWSGGPTQYF
v_call: TRBV20-1; j_call: TRBJ2-7; clone_size: few; d_call: TRBD2; cdr3_nt: TGCAGTGCGGGCTCCGGGACTAGCGACTACGAGCAGTACTTC; cdr3_aa: CSAGSGTSDYEQYF
v_call: TRBV9; j_call: TRBJ2-7; clone_size: .; d_call: TRBD1; cdr3_nt: TGTGCCAGCAGCCCCGACAGGGAGCGCGAGCAGTACTTC; cdr3_aa: CASSPDREREQYF
v_call: TRBV5-6; j_call: TRBJ2-2; clone_size: .; d_call: TRBD1; cdr3_nt: TGTGCCAGCAGCGGGACAGGGCTTACCGGGGAGCTGTTTTTT; cdr3_aa: CASSGTGLTGELFF
v_call: TRBV20-1; j_call: TRBJ2-3; clone_size: few; d_call: .; cdr3_nt: TGCAGTGCTACCTCCTCAGTGTACCCCGCGGGTACGCAGTATTTT; cdr3_aa: CSATSSVYPAGTQYF
v_call: TRBV7-2; j_call: TRBJ1-2; clone_size: few; d_call: .; cdr3_nt: TGTGCCAGCAGCTTAGGGACGGCTCCTCGTGGCTACACCTTC; cdr3_aa: CASSLGTAPRGYTF
v_call: TRBV5-1; j_call: TRBJ2-1; clone_size: .; d_call: .; cdr3_nt: TGCGCCAGCAGACTTGAGGGTGCGGGTTACAATGAGCAGTTCTTC; cdr3_aa: CASRLEGAGYNEQFF